This passage covers 8 T cell receptor beta chains from one sample sequenced in a study of blood T cells in healthy people across ages (dated by TCRdb to between 2015 and 2016). To prepare the library, 5' RACE was applied. TCRdb names Illumina HiSeq 2500 as the instrument used. The second PCR ran for about 7 to 11 cycles and used a J-beta primer mix along with a sample-barcoded 5' primer. Using fastp at Q25 and MiXCR, TCRdb reprocessed the public reads and kept productive beta chains. Every CDR3 protein is listed once, alongside the most common genes and DNA of its rows. The sample table lists about 570,000 distinct CDR3 sequences, 27% of them with a count of one. 15% to 20% of the sample is held by the ten biggest clonotypes. Sample: blood. These receptors all come from a woman aged 70-85 years in good health.

The rearrangement links TRBV12-3 or TRBV12-4 to TRBJ1-2; the match to TRBD1 covers 7 bases. This CDR3 is 16 amino acids long. With 4 bases clipped from V and 4 bases from J, the junction kept 12 bases outside the gene matches. CDR3 in amino acids: CASSWTGTAATYGYTF. The CDR3 DNA follows: TGTGCCAGCAGTTGGACCGGGACAGCGGCAACCTATGGCTACACCTTC.

J is TRBJ2-1 and V is TRBV9, with 13 positions matching TRBD2. V was clipped by 0 bases and J by 5 bases; unmatched bases: 5. Germline-derived CDR1 and CDR2 are SGDLS and YYNGEE. CDR3 length: 17 amino acids. The CDR3 DNA reads TGTGCCAGCAGCGTAGCTTCGACTAGCGGGGGGAACAATGAGCAGTTCTTC. This gives the protein CASSVASTSGGNNEQFF.

With regard to this clonotype: A much larger clone lies one base from this, so it may be a read error. The chain joins TRBV12-3 or TRBV12-4 to TRBJ2-5; TRBD1 agrees at 7 bases. This CDR3 is built from 16 residues. CDR3 in DNA: TGTGCCAGCAGCCTTCGGCCTGGGACAGCCAAAGAGACCCGGTACTTC. Amino acid sequence: CASSLRPGTAKETRYF.

This chain connects TRBV4-2 to TRBJ1-2; TRBD1 agrees at 8 bases. The CDR3 runs to 15 residues. Germline V CDR1 and CDR2: LGHNA, YNFKEQ. J gave up 8 bases and V 1 base, and 9 bases lay outside the gene matches. DNA for the CDR3: TGTGCCAGCAGCCAAGTTAAGGGACAGGAATTCGGCTACACCTTC. Translated, it gives CASSQVKGQEFGYTF.

This chain connects TRBV20-1 to TRBJ2-3, with D perhaps TRBD2 (5 bases). Deletions cut 3 bases from V and 2 bases from J, with 6 bases between. Germline CDR1 DFQATT, CDR2 SNEGSKA (reference sequence). This CDR3 contains 12 residues. CDR3 bases: TGCAGTGCTAGCGACTACACAGATACGCAGTATTTT. It codes for CSASDYTDTQYF.

This clonotype was detected a few times. The rearrangement links TRBV20-1 to TRBJ1-1; maybe TRBD1 (6 bases). Per the germline V gene, CDR1 is DFQATT and CDR2 is SNEGSKA (reference sequence). Trimming took 7 bases from V and 6 from J, leaving 15 bases between them. CDR3 length: 12 residues. CDR3 loop: CSVAQGESEAFF. The CDR3 DNA reads TGCAGTGTTGCACAGGGAGAGTCTGAAGCTTTCTTT.

The CDR3 protein is CASRGTGGSYNEQFF. CDR3 nucleotides: TGTGCCAGCAGGGGGACAGGGGGGTCCTACAATGAGCAGTTCTTC. This chain links TRBV2 with TRBJ2-1, with 11 bases that match TRBD1. Germline assignment: CDR1 SNHLY and CDR2 FYNNEI. The CDR3 loop spans 15 amino acids. Trimming at V came to 6 bases and at J to 1 base, leaving 2 bases not matched to a gene.

The V and J genes are TRBV5-1 and TRBJ1-2, with D hard to call. The length of the CDR3 is 15 residues. Germline V gene data show CDR1 as SGHRS and CDR2 as YFSETQ. The V end was cut by 0 bases, the J end by 3 bases, with 12 bases between. The CDR3 region is CASSLGSSVDYGYTF. The DNA for the CDR3 is TGCGCCAGCAGCTTGGGATCGTCAGTAGACTATGGCTACACCTTC.